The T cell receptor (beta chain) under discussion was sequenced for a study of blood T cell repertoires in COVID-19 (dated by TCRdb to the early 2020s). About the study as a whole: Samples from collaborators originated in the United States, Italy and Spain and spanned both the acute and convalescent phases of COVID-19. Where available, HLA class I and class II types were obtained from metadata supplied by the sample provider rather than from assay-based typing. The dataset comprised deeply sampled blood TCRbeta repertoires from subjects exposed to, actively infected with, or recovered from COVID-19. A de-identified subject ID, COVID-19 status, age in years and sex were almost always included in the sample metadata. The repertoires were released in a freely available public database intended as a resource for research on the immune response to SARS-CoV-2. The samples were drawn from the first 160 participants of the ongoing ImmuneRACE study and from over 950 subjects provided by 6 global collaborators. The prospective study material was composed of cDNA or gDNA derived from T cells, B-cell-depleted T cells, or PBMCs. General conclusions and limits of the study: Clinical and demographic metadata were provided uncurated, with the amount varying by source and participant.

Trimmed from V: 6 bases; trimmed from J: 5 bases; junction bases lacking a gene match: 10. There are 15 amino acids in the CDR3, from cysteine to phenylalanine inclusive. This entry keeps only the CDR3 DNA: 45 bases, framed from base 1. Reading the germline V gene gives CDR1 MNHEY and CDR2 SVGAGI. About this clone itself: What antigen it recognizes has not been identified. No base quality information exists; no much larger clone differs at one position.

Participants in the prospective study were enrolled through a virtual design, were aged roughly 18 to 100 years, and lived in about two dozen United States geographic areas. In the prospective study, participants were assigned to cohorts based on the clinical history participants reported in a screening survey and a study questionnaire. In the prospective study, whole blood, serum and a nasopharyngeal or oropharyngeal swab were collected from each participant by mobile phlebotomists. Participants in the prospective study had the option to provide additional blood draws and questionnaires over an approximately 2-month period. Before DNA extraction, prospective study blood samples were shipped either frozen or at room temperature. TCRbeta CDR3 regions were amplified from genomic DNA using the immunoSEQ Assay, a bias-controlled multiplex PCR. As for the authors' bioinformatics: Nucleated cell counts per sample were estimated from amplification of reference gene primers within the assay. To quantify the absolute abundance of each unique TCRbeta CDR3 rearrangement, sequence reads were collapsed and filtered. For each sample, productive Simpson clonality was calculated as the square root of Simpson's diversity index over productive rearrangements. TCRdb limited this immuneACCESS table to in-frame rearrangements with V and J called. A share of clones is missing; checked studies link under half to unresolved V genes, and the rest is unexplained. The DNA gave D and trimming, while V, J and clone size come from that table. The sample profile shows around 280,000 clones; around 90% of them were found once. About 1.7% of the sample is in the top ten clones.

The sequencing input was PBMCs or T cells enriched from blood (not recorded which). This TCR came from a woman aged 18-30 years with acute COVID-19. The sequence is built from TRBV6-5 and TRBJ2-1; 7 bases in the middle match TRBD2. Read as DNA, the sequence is TGTGCCAGCAGGGCGGGATGGGACTACGACAATGAGCAGTTCTTC. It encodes CASRAGWDYDNEQFF.